This TCR beta chain stems from a study of cytotoxic CD8 clonotypes in ibrutinib-treated CLL. This CDR3 has 14 amino acids. Germline V CDR1 and CDR2: SGHTA, FQGNSA. V lost 0 bases and J lost 7, with 10 bases in between. Produced via immunoSEQ multiplex PCR; TCRdb's table is partial and in-frame only. The sample consists of 140,000 or so clones, roughly three quarters of them appearing once. The material sequenced was PBMCs, taken after 12 months of ibrutinib treatment. The receptor was derived from a human donor with chronic lymphocytic leukemia. This sequence joins TRBV7-2 and TRBJ2-1; D might be TRBD1 or TRBD2, each matching 5 bases. The CDR3 loop reads CASSLAWGTNEQFF. The DNA of the CDR3 is TGTGCCAGCAGCTTAGCTTGGGGGACGAATGAGCAGTTCTTC.